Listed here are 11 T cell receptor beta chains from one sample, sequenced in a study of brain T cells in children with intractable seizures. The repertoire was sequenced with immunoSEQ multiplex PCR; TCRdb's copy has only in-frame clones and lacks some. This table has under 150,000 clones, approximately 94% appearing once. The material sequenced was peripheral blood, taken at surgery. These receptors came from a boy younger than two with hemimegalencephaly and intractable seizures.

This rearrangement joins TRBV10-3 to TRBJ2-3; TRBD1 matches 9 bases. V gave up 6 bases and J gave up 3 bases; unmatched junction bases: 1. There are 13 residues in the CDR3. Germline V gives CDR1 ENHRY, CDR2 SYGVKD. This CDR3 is CAISGTGTDTQYF. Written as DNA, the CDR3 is TGTGCCATCAGCGGGACAGGGACAGATACGCAGTATTTT.

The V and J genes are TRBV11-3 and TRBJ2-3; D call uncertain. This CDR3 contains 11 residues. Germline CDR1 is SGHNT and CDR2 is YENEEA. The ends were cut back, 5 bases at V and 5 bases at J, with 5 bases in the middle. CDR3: CASSARDTQYF. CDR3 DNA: TGTGCCAGCAGCGCGAGAGATACGCAGTATTTT.

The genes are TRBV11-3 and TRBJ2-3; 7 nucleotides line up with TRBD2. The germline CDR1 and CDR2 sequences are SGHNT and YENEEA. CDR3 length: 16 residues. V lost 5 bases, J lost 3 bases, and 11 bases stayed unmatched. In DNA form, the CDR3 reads TGTGCCAGCAGCATGCGGGGGAGCCGGGGGACAGATACGCAGTATTTT. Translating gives CASSMRGSRGTDTQYF.

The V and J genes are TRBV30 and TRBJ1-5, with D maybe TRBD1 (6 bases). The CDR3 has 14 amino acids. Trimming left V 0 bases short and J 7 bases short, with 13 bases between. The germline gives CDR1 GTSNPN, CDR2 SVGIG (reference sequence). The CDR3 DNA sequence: TGTGCCTGGAGTGTAAAAGGGGGTGGGCAGCCCCAGCATTTT. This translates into CAWSVKGGGQPQHF.

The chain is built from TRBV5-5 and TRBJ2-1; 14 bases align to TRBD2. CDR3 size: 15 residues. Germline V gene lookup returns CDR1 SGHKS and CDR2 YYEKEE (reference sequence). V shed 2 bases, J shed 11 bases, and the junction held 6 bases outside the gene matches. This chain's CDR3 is CASSFTGTSGRKQFF. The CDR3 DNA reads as TGTGCCAGCAGCTTTACCGGGACTAGCGGGAGAAAGCAGTTCTTC. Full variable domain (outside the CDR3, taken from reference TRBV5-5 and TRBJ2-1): DAGVTQSPTHLIKTRGQQVTLRCSPISGHKSVSWYQQVLGQGPQFIFQYYEKEERGRGNFPDRFSARQFPNYSSELNVNALLLGDSALYLCASSFTGTSGRKQFFGPGTRLTVL.

The CDR3 spells CASSQLTLVGTDTQYF. CDR3 nucleotide sequence: TGTGCCAGCAGTCAGTTGACTCTAGTCGGCACAGATACGCAGTATTTT. The J gene is TRBJ2-3, the V gene TRBV6-2 or TRBV6-3; D is unclear. Germline loops: CDR1 MNHEY, CDR2 SVGEGT. The CDR3 totals 16 residues. The V gene lost 5 bases and the J gene lost 1 base, with 16 bases spanning the gap.

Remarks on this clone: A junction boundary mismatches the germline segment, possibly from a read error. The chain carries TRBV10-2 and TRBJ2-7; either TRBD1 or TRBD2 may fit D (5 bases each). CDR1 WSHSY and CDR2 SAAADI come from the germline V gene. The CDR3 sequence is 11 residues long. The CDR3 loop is CASSDPGPQNF. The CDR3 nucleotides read TGCGCCAGCAGTGACCCGGGACCACAAAACTTC.

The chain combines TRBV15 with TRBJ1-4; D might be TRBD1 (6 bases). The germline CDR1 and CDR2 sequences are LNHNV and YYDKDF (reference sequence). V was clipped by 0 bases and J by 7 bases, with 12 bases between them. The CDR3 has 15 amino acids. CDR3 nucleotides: TGTGCCACCAGCAGAGATAACAGGGACGGTGAAAAACTGTTTTTT. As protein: CATSRDNRDGEKLFF.

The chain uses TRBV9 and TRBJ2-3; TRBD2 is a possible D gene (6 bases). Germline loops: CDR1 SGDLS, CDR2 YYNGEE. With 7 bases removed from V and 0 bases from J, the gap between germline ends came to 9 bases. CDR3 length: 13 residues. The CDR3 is CASGRGSTDTQYF. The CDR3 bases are TGTGCCAGCGGCCGGGGGAGCACAGATACGCAGTATTTT.

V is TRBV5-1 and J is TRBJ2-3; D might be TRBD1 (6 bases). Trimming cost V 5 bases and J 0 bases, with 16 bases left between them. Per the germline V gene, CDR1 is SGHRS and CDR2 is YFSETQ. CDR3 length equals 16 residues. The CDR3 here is CASRGPGAGSTDTQYF. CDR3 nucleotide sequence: TGCGCCAGCAGGGGACCAGGGGCTGGGAGCACAGATACGCAGTATTTT.

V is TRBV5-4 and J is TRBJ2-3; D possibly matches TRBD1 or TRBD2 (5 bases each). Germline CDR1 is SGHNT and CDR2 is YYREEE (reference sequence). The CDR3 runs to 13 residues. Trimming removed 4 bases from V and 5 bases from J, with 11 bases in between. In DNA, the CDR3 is TGTGCCAGCAGCCCCTGGGACGGAGATACGCAGTATTTT. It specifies CASSPWDGDTQYF.